This T cell receptor (beta chain) was profiled in a study of shared clonotypes between healthy human individuals. The CDR3 has 15 residues. Germline V gene lookup returns CDR1 KGHSH and CDR2 LQKENI. Losses at the gene ends were 2 bases for V and 1 base for J; bases not matched to a gene: 4. This table comes from immunoSEQ multiplex PCR, and its TCRdb copy is limited to in-frame clones, with some not included. Of some 500,000 clones in the sample, 95% to 97% were seen once. Sample: naive CD4+ T cells sorted from blood. Subset of the sample: CD45RA+ positively selected. This chain uses TRBV18 with TRBJ2-7; 8 nucleotides align to TRBD1. The clonotype was recovered from a woman aged 25 to 39 in good health. The CDR3 nucleotides read TGTGCCAGCTCACCAAGCCAGGGGGCATCCTACGAGCAGTACTTC. It translates to CASSPSQGASYEQYF. The full variable domain, rest sourced from reference TRBV18 and TRBJ2-7, is NAGVMQNPRHLVRRRGQEARLRCSPMKGHSHVYWYRQLPEEGLKFMVYLQKENIIDESGMPKERFSAEFPKEGPSILRIQQVVRGDSAAYFCASSPSQGASYEQYFGPGTRLTVT.